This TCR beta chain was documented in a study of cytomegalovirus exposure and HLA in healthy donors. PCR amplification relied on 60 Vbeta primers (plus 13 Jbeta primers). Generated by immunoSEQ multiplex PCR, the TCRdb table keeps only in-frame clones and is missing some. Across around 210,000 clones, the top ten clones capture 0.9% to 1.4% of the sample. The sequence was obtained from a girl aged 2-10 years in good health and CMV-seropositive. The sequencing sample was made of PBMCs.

CDR3 sequence (DNA): TGTGCCAGTAGTATAGGACAGCGATACGAGCAGTACTTC. This encodes CASSIGQRYEQYF. The chain combines TRBV19 with TRBJ2-7, with a weak D call TRBD1 (5 bases). Germline V lookup: CDR1 LNHDA, CDR2 SQIVND (reference sequence). The CDR3 consists of 13 residues. Trimming removed 1 base at V and 4 bases at J, with 8 bases between.